This TCR beta chain was documented in a study of T cells of healthy individuals. The V and J ends lost 1 base and 0 bases, in that order; junction bases with no gene match: 6. The length of the CDR3 is 19 residues. Germline CDR1 SEHNR, CDR2 FQNEAQ (reference sequence). This clonotype was counted at least ten times. One entry per CDR3 protein, called by TCRdb with MiXCR from the 5' RACE reads. There are 90,000 to 100,000 distinct CDR3 sequences in the sample; approximately 18% occur only once, and about 6.2% lies in the top ten. The clonotype was recovered from a human donor in good health. The chain recombines TRBV7-9 with TRBJ2-4; 13 bases fit TRBD2. The CDR3 region has the DNA TGTGCCAGCAGCTTAGGGGGACTAGCGGGGCCACTAGCCAAAAACATTCAGTACTTC. This codes for CASSLGGLAGPLAKNIQYF.